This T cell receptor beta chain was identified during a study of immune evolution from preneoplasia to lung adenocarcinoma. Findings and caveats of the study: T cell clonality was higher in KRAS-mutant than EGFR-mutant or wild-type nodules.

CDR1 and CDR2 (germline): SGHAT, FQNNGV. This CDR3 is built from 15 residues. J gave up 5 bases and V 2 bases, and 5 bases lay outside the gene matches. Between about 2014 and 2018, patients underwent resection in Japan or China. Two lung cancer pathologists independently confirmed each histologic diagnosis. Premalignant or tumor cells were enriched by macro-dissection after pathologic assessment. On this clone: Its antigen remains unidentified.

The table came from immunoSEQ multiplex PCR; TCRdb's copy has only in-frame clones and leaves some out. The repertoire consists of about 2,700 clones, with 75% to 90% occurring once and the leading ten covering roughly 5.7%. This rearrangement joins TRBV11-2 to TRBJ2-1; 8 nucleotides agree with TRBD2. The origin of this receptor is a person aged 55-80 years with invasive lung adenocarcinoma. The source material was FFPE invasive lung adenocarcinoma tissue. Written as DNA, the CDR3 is TGTGCCAGCAGCTTAAACGGGGGGGCCCACAATGAGCAGTTCTTC. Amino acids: CASSLNGGAHNEQFF.